This TCR beta chain was sequenced for a study of blood T cell repertoires in COVID-19. Study context: The samples span acute and convalescent COVID-19 from the United States, Italy and Spain.

CDR1 is SGHVS and CDR2 is FQNEAQ in the germline V gene. Trimming took 1 base from V and 10 from J; bases not matched to a gene: 10. CDR3 length: 15 amino acids. Study processing details: Reference gene primers were amplified, and this amplification served to estimate nucleated cell counts. Repertoires were generated with immunoSEQ multiplex PCR, while TCRdb's copy carries only in-frame clones and drops some. V, J and clone size derive from that table, while D and trimming were established from the DNA sequence. There are about 70,000 clones in the sample; roughly 90% occur only once, and just over 9% lies in the top ten.

The source material was peripheral blood. The receptor was isolated from a human donor in a cohort sampled during active COVID-19. The V call is TRBV7-8, the J call TRBJ2-1, with 7 bases that match TRBD2. CDR3 bases: TGTGCCAGCAGCTTAGATTGGGCGGGAGCAGGCGAGCAGTTCTTC. It codes for CASSLDWAGAGEQFF. Combining the CDR3 with reference TRBV7-8 and TRBJ2-1 gives the whole variable domain GAGVSQSPRYKVAKRGQDVALRCDPISGHVSLFWYQQALGQGPEFLTYFQNEAQLDKSGLPSDRFFAERPEGSVSTLKIQRTQQEDSAVYLCASSLDWAGAGEQFFGPGTRLTVL.